The source of this T cell receptor (beta chain) is a study of beta chain features in type 1 diabetes. Study observations and caveats: Type 1 diabetes patients had moderately but significantly shorter TCRB CDR3s in all four CD4+ subsets.

This clone was observed a few times. Its antigen is not known. V was pared by 5 bases and J by 4 bases, with 8 bases between. The V gene's germline CDR1 is GTSNPN and CDR2 SVGIG (reference sequence). This CDR3 spans 11 amino acids. The whole isolated RNA underwent reverse transcription, so sequencing captured expressed TCRB transcripts. The table came from immunoSEQ multiplex PCR; TCRdb's copy has only in-frame clones and leaves some out. Among hundreds of thousands of clones listed, 11% to 15% were seen once. On average, the one heparinised blood draw given by each donor was around 110 mL. The origin of this receptor is a man younger than 40 in good health. Sequenced: naive CD4+ T cells from blood. The J gene is TRBJ2-5, the V gene TRBV30; tentative D call: TRBD1 (5 bases). The CDR3 nucleotides are TGTGCCTGGCGTGGGGCAGAGACCCAGTACTTC. The encoded protein is CAWRGAETQYF.